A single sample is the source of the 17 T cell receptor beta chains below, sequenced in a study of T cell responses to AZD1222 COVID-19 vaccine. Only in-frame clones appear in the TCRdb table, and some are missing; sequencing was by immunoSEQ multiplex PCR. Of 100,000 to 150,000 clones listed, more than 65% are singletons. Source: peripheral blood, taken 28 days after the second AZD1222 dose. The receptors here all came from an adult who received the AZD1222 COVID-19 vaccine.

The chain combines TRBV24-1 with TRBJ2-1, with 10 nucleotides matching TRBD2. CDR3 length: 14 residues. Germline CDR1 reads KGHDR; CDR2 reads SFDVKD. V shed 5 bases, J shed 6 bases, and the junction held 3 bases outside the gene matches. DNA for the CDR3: TGTGCCACCAGTGGGCTAGCGGGGGCCAATGAGCAGTTCTTC. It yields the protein CATSGLAGANEQFF.

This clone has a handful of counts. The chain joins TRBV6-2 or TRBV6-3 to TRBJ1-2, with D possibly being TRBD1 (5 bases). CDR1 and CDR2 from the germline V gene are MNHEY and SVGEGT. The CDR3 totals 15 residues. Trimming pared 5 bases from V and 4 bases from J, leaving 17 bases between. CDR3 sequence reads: CASSGDYSRVYGYTF. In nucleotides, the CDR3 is TGTGCCAGCAGTGGGGACTACTCAAGGGTCTATGGCTACACCTTC.

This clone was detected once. In nucleotides, the CDR3 is TGCGCCAGCAGCCAACATCCTGGACAGGGGTTTGATCAGCCCCAGCATTTT. Translation gives CASSQHPGQGFDQPQHF. The chain joins TRBV4-3 to TRBJ1-5; the match to TRBD1 covers 9 bases. Trimming removed 2 bases from V and 5 bases from J; junction bases left unmatched: 10. Germline-derived CDR1 and CDR2 are LGHNA and YSLEER. The CDR3 extends over 17 amino acids.

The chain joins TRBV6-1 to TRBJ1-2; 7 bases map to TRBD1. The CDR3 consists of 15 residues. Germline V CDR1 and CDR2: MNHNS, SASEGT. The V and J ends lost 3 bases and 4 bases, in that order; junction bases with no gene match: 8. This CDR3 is CASSDGGGNSYGYTF. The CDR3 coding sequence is TGTGCCAGCAGTGACGGAGGGGGCAACAGCTATGGCTACACCTTC.

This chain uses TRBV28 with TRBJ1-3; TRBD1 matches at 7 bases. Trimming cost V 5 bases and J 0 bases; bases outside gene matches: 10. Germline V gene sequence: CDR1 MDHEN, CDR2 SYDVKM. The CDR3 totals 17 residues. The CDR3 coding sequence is TGTGCCAGCAGTCGGCCCGGACAGGCCTCCTCTGGAAACACCATATATTTT. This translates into CASSRPGQASSGNTIYF.

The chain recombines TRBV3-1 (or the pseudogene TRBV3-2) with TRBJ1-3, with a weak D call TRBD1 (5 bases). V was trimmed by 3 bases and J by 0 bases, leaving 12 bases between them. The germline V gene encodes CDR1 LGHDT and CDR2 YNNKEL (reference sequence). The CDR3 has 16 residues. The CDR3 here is CASSHWGESSGNTIYF. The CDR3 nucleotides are TGTGCCAGCAGCCATTGGGGGGAGAGCTCTGGAAACACCATATATTTT.

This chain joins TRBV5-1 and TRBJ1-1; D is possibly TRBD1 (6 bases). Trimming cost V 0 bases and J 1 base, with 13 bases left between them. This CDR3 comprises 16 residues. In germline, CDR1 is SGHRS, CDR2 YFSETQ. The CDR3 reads CASSLVGNRENTEAFF. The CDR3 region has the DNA TGCGCCAGCAGCTTGGTCGGAAACAGGGAGAACACTGAAGCTTTCTTT.

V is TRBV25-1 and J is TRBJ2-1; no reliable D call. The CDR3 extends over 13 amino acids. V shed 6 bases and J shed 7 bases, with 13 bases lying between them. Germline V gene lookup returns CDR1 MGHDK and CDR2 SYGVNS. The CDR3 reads CASREAALNEQFF. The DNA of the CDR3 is TGTGCCAGCAGAGAGGCAGCTCTGAATGAGCAGTTCTTC.

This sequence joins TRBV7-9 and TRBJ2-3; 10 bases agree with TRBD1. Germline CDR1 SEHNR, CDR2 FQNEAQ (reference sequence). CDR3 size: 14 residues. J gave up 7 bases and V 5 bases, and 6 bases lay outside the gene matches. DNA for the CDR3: TGTGCCAGCAGCCCCGGACAGGGGGTTTATACGCAGTATTTT. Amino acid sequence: CASSPGQGVYTQYF.

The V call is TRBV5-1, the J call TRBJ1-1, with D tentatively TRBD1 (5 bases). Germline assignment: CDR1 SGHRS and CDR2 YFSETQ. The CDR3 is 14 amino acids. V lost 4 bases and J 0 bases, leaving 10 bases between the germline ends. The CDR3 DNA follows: TGCGCCAGCAGCATCGGGACGTTGAACACTGAAGCTTTCTTT. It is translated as CASSIGTLNTEAFF.

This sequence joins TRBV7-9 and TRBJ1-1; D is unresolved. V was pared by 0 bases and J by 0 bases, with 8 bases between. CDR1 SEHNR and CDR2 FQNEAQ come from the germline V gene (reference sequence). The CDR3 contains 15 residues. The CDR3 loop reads CASSLAPSLNTEAFF. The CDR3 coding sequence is TGTGCCAGCAGCTTAGCGCCCAGCTTGAACACTGAAGCTTTCTTT. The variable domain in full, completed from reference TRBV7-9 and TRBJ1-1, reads DTGVSQNPRHKITKRGQNVTFRCDPISEHNRLYWYRQTLGQGPEFLTYFQNEAQLEKSRLLSDRFSAERPKGSFSTLEIQRTEQGDSAMYLCASSLAPSLNTEAFFGQGTRLTVV.

CDR3 sequence (DNA): TGCGCCAGCAGCGGAATAGCGGGGGATAACACCGGGGAGCTGTTTTTT. Translation: CASSGIAGDNTGELFF. The chain uses TRBV5-1 and TRBJ2-2; TRBD2 matches 9 bases. After removal of 4 bases from V and 2 bases from J, the junction contained 6 bases not matched to a gene. The V gene's germline CDR1 is SGHRS and CDR2 YFSETQ. The CDR3 length is 16 residues. Full variable domain (missing parts from reference TRBV5-1 and TRBJ2-2): KAGVTQTPRYLIKTRGQQVTLSCSPISGHRSVSWYQQTPGQGLQFLFEYFSETQRNKGNFPGRFSGRQFSNSRSEMNVSTLELGDSALYLCASSGIAGDNTGELFFGEGSRLTVL.

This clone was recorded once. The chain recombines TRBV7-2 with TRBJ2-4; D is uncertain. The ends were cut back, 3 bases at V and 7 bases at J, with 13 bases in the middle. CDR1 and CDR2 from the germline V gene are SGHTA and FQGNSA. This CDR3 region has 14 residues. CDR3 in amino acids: CASSFDMVENIQYF. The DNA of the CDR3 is TGTGCCAGCAGCTTTGACATGGTGGAGAACATTCAGTACTTC.

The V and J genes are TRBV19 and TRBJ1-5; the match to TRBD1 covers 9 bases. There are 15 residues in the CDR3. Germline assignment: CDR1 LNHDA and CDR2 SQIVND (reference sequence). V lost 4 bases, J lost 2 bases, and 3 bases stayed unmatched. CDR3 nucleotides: TGTGCCAGTAGTAGGGACAGGGTAGGCAATCAGCCCCAGCATTTT. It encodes CASSRDRVGNQPQHF.

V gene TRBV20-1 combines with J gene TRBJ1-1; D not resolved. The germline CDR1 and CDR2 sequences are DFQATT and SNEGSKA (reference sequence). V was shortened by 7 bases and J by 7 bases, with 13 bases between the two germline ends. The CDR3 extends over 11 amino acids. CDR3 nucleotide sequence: TGCAGTGTTTCCAGTGGAATTGAAGCTTTCTTT. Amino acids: CSVSSGIEAFF.

CDR3 protein: CATRALAGFEQFF. The CDR3 bases are TGTGCCACCAGGGCCCTAGCGGGGTTTGAGCAGTTCTTC. This chain uses TRBV24-1 with TRBJ2-1, with 9 bases aligning to TRBD2. The CDR3 totals 13 residues. V dropped 7 bases and J dropped 9; count of bases not matched to a gene: 6. Germline CDR1 and CDR2: KGHDR and SFDVKD.

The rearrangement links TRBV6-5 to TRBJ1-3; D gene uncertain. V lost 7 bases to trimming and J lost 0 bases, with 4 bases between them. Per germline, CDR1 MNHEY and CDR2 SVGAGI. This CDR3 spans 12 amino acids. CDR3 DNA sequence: TGTGCCAGCAAATCCTCTGGAAACACCATATATTTT. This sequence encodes CASKSSGNTIYF.